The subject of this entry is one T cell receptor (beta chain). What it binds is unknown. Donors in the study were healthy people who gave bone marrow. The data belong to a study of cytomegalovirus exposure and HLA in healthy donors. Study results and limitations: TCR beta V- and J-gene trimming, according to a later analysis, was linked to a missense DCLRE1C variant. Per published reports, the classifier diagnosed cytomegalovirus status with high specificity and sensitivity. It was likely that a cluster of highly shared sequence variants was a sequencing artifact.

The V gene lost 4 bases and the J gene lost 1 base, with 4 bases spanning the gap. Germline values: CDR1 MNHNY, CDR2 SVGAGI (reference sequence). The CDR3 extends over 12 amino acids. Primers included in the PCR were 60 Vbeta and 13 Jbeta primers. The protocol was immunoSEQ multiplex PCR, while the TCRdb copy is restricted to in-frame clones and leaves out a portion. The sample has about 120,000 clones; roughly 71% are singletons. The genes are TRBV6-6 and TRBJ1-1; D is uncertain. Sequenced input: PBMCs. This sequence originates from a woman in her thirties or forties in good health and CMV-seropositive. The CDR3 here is CASSSRNTEAFF. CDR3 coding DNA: TGTGCCAGCAGTTCGAGGAACACTGAAGCTTTCTTT.